These 11 T cell receptor beta chains share one sample of origin, sequenced in a study of shared clonotypes between healthy human individuals. Data came from immunoSEQ multiplex PCR; TCRdb stores just in-frame clones and leaves some out. The repertoire holds a few million clones, with more than 90% as singletons. Sequenced: naive CD4+ T cells sorted from blood. Subset defined: CD45RA+ positively selected. The receptors stem from a man between 18 and 35 years old in good health.

This clone appeared a single time. The chain links TRBV4-1 to TRBJ1-1, with 7 bases fitting TRBD1. Germline V gives CDR1 MGHRA, CDR2 YSYEKL. CDR3 length: 15 residues. The V gene end was trimmed by 6 bases and the J gene end by 0 bases; junction bases not matched to a gene: 7. The CDR3 DNA sequence: TGCGCCAGCAGAATACAGGGACAGCTGAACACTGAAGCTTTCTTT. Protein: CASRIQGQLNTEAFF.

The chain couples TRBV7-2 to TRBJ1-1; 8 bases line up with TRBD1. Germline-derived CDR1 and CDR2 are SGHTA and FQGNSA. V lost 5 bases, J lost 1 base, and 9 bases stayed unmatched. This CDR3 spans 16 amino acids. This CDR3 is CASSLGQGRWNTEAFF. CDR3 nucleotide sequence: TGTGCCAGCAGCCTTGGACAGGGTCGATGGAACACTGAAGCTTTCTTT.

The chain has TRBV7-2 and TRBJ2-2, with TRBD2 as a possible D gene (5 bases). Germline V gene data show CDR1 as SGHTA and CDR2 as FQGNSA. CDR3 length: 13 residues. V was clipped by 5 bases and J by 5 bases, with 9 bases between them. The CDR3 sequence is CASSLTRTGELFF. The CDR3 region has the DNA TGTGCCAGCAGCCTCACTAGGACCGGGGAGCTGTTTTTT.

This clone came up once. The gene calls are TRBV19 and TRBJ1-5; weak D call: TRBD1 (6 bases). This CDR3 has 16 amino acids. V lost 5 bases to trimming and J lost 6 bases, with 20 bases between them. Per germline, CDR1 LNHDA and CDR2 SQIVND (reference sequence). CDR3 nucleotides: TGTGCCAGTAGTCCTACCGGGTGGGGGCTGGGTCAGCCCCAGCATTTT. Translation gives CASSPTGWGLGQPQHF.

The gene calls are TRBV5-1 and TRBJ2-1, with TRBD2 matching over 7 bases. Unmatched junction bases numbered 10, after V lost 3 bases and J lost 7 bases. The length of the CDR3 is 15 residues. The germline gives CDR1 SGHRS, CDR2 YFSETQ. The CDR3 loop reads CASSSGGRLANEQFF. The CDR3 bases are TGCGCCAGCAGCTCCGGGGGTCGACTAGCAAATGAGCAGTTCTTC.

This chain links TRBV5-4 with TRBJ2-3; TRBD1 aligns across 9 bases. J gave up 1 base and V 2 bases, and 5 bases lay outside the gene matches. Germline CDR1 SGHNT, CDR2 YYREEE (reference sequence). The length of the CDR3 is 16 residues. CDR3 amino acids: CASSFPGDRGTDTQYF. CDR3 DNA sequence: TGTGCCAGCAGCTTCCCCGGGGACAGGGGCACAGATACGCAGTATTTT.

The V gene is TRBV4-1, the J gene TRBJ1-5; 8 bases are a match to TRBD1. V trimming: 4 bases; J trimming: 2 bases; junction bases outside the gene matches: 7. CDR1 and CDR2 from the germline V gene are MGHRA and YSYEKL. This CDR3 is 16 amino acids long. Here the CDR3 reads CASSPQQGDRNQPQHF. The CDR3 nucleotides are TGCGCCAGCAGCCCACAACAGGGGGACCGCAATCAGCCCCAGCATTTT.

V usage is TRBV19 and J usage is TRBJ1-5, with no clear D. The germline V gene encodes CDR1 LNHDA and CDR2 SQIVND (reference sequence). Trimming removed 3 bases at V and 7 bases at J, with 13 bases between. CDR3 length: 14 residues. This CDR3 is CASSMIGYEQPQHF. CDR3 DNA: TGTGCCAGTAGTATGATAGGGTATGAACAGCCCCAGCATTTT.

CDR3 in DNA: TGTGCCTGGAACCACGTTGGTAGGGGAGCTTTCTTT. This sequence encodes CAWNHVGRGAFF. The chain combines TRBV30 with TRBJ1-1, with D possibly being TRBD1 (5 bases). Germline CDR1 is GTSNPN and CDR2 is SVGIG (reference sequence). V was trimmed by 4 bases and J by 10 bases, leaving 16 bases between them. The CDR3 totals 12 residues.

V gene TRBV5-4 combines with J gene TRBJ1-5, with TRBD1 matching 8 bases. The CDR3 length is 15 residues. V dropped 3 bases and J dropped 6; count of bases not matched to a gene: 8. From germline, CDR1 is SGHNT and CDR2 YYREEE (reference sequence). CDR3 in amino acids: CASSSGLTGGQPQHF. Written as DNA, the CDR3 is TGTGCCAGCAGCTCAGGCCTCACAGGGGGTCAGCCCCAGCATTTT.

The chain links TRBV5-5 to TRBJ2-7, with 11 positions matching TRBD2. Germline-derived CDR1 and CDR2 are SGHKS and YYEKEE (reference sequence). The CDR3 extends over 19 amino acids. The trim removed 4 bases at V and 4 bases at J, leaving 19 bases unmatched. The CDR3 coding sequence is TGTGCCAGCAGCGGTACCGGGACTAGCGGAAACCTAATGAGTTACGAGCAGTACTTC. It translates to CASSGTGTSGNLMSYEQYF.